This TCR beta chain is from a study of blood T cell repertoires in COVID-19. Turning to the study itself: The samples span acute and convalescent COVID-19 from the United States, Italy and Spain.

The CDR3 is 16 residues long. Germline CDR1 is MNHEY and CDR2 is SVGEGT. V shed 4 bases and J 4 bases; nucleotides not matched to a gene: 10. In its sample, this clone was seen a few times. Assay: immunoSEQ multiplex PCR; the TCRdb copy retains only in-frame clones and omits some. The table records roughly 80,000 clones, 90% of them present only once. The chain combines TRBV6-2 or TRBV6-3 with TRBJ2-3; 8 positions agree with TRBD2. The receptor was derived from a man in his fifties or sixties with acute or convalescent COVID-19. Sequencing was performed on peripheral blood. The CDR3 sequence is CASSLEAAGASDTQYF. As DNA, the CDR3 is TGTGCCAGCAGTTTGGAAGCAGCGGGAGCTTCAGATACGCAGTATTTT.